Shown below are 18 T cell receptor beta chains from a single sample sequenced in a study of T cells in Graves' hyperthyroidism and ophthalmopathy. Amplification yielded TCR beta CDR3 regions, with RNA transcripts as the source. TCR CDR3 regions were first amplified by RT-PCR with HTBI primers. TCRdb passed the multiplex PCR reads through MiXCR, listing each CDR3 protein once. The repertoire has roughly 400,000 distinct CDR3 sequences, about 14% of them found once; the top ten carry over 25%. Material for sequencing was blood. The receptor source for this set is a man aged 45-65 years with Graves' ophthalmopathy.

This clonotype was seen more than once but under ten times. V and J are TRBV29-1 and TRBJ1-2; D is possibly TRBD1 (6 bases). Germline CDR1 is SQVTM and CDR2 is ANQGSEA. The CDR3 contains 14 residues. The V end lost 4 bases, the J end lost 4 bases, and 16 bases lay between the germline ends. CDR3 region: CSVAPGGPSYGYTF. The CDR3 DNA reads TGCAGCGTTGCCCCGGGGGGGCCTAGCTATGGCTACACCTTC.

This clonotype was detected only a few times. The rearrangement links TRBV15 to TRBJ2-3; no definite D call. CDR3 length: 13 amino acids. Trimming took off 1 base at V and 4 bases at J, with 6 bases between the two ends. The germline gives CDR1 LNHNV, CDR2 YYDKDF (reference sequence). For the CDR3, the DNA is TGTGCCACCAGCAGAGCGGCATCAGATACGCAGTATTTT. It specifies CATSRAASDTQYF.

In its sample, this clonotype was seen many times. The rearrangement uses TRBV28 and TRBJ2-7; D is unclear. The CDR3 has 13 amino acids. V lost 6 bases to trimming and J lost 1 base, with 10 bases between them. The germline CDR1 and CDR2 sequences are MDHEN and SYDVKM. The CDR3 region is CASRSPRSYEQYF. The CDR3, as DNA: TGTGCCAGCAGGTCCCCTAGGTCCTACGAGCAGTACTTC. Full variable domain (missing parts from reference TRBV28 and TRBJ2-7): DVKVTQSSRYLVKRTGEKVFLECVQDMDHENMFWYRQDPGLGLRLIYFSYDVKMKEKGDIPEGYSVSREKKERFSLILESASTNQTSMYLCASRSPRSYEQYFGPGTRLTVT.

The chain carries TRBV27 and TRBJ2-7, with D perhaps given as TRBD1 or TRBD2 (5 bases each). Trimming shortened V by 3 bases and J by 0 bases, and 9 bases separated the two germline ends. The CDR3 covers 14 residues. The germline V gene has CDR1 MNHEY and CDR2 SMNVEV (reference sequence). This CDR3 reads CASSLNGASYEQYF. For the CDR3, the DNA is TGTGCCAGCAGTTTGAACGGGGCCTCCTACGAGCAGTACTTC.

The chain employs TRBV5-4 and TRBJ1-1; D gene uncertain. Trimming took 3 bases from V and 1 from J, leaving 10 bases between them. The CDR3 extends over 14 amino acids. From germline, CDR1 is SGHNT and CDR2 YYREEE (reference sequence). This chain's CDR3 is CASSSSGENTEAFF. CDR3 nucleotides: TGTGCCAGCAGCTCCAGCGGGGAGAACACTGAAGCTTTCTTT.

This clonotype has more than one count but fewer than ten. The gene calls are TRBV29-1 and TRBJ2-5; 7 bases match TRBD1. J gave up 13 bases and V 6 bases, and 23 bases lay outside the gene matches. CDR3 length: 15 residues. CDR1 is SQVTM and CDR2 is ANQGSEA in the germline V gene. CDR3 in amino acids: CSVGVTGDPSSRRYF. DNA for the CDR3: TGCAGCGTAGGGGTTACAGGGGACCCTTCTTCTCGCCGGTACTTC.

This chain links TRBV10-3 with TRBJ1-1; D call uncertain. The V end lost 0 bases, the J end lost 6 bases, and 5 bases lay between the germline ends. The V gene's germline CDR1 is ENHRY and CDR2 SYGVKD. CDR3 length: 12 amino acids. The CDR3 loop is CAISESTAEAFF. For the CDR3, the DNA is TGTGCCATCAGTGAGTCAACAGCTGAAGCTTTCTTT.

This clonotype turned up a few times. This rearrangement joins TRBV14 to TRBJ2-1, with TRBD2 matching over 13 bases. Trimming cost V 3 bases and J 4 bases; bases outside gene matches: 6. Germline CDR1 reads SGHDN; CDR2 reads FVKESK. This CDR3 is built from 17 residues. CDR3 sequence reads: CASSQGLGLAGYNEQFF. The DNA for the CDR3 is TGTGCCAGCAGCCAGGGGCTGGGACTAGCGGGGTACAATGAGCAGTTCTTC.

This clonotype appeared many times. The chain links TRBV11-3 to TRBJ2-7; no clear D. Trimming left V 5 bases short and J 4 bases short, with 24 bases between. Germline CDR1 SGHNT, CDR2 YENEEA. This CDR3 is built from 17 residues. This chain's CDR3 is CASSTHYRTWVIYEQYF. The DNA for the CDR3 is TGTGCCAGCAGCACCCACTATCGGACGTGGGTCATATACGAGCAGTACTTC.

This clonotype was observed a few times. V usage is TRBV29-1 and J usage is TRBJ2-1; 10 bases are shared with TRBD2. The V gene end was trimmed by 2 bases and the J gene end by 2 bases; junction bases not matched to a gene: 6. The length of the CDR3 is 16 residues. Germline-derived CDR1 and CDR2 are SQVTM and ANQGSEA. CDR3 amino acids: CSVELAGALAYNEQFF. The DNA of the CDR3 is TGCAGCGTTGAACTAGCGGGAGCTCTTGCCTACAATGAGCAGTTCTTC.

The chain recombines TRBV3-1 with TRBJ1-4, with D possibly TRBD1 on 6 matching bases. This CDR3 contains 14 residues. Germline-derived CDR1 and CDR2 are LGHDT and YNNKEL (reference sequence). V lost 4 bases to trimming and J lost 4 bases, with 10 bases between them. For the CDR3, the DNA is TGTGCCAGCAGCCCCGGACAGCTTAATGAAAAACTGTTTTTT. Its translation is CASSPGQLNEKLFF.

The chain recombines TRBV2 with TRBJ2-1; the D gene could be TRBD1 or TRBD2 (7 bases each). The V and J ends lost 2 bases and 4 bases respectively, with 12 bases between them. Germline assignment: CDR1 SNHLY and CDR2 FYNNEI. CDR3 length: 15 amino acids. The CDR3 spells CASSEQGGIYNEQFF. The CDR3 DNA sequence: TGTGCCAGCAGTGAACAGGGGGGGATATACAATGAGCAGTTCTTC.

The table lists this clonotype with many counts. CDR3 protein: CASSSLAGGGSDTQYF. For the CDR3, the DNA is TGTGCCAGCAGCTCACTAGCGGGAGGGGGATCAGATACGCAGTATTTT. V and J are TRBV12-3 or TRBV12-4 and TRBJ2-3; 13 bases line up with TRBD2. V shed 6 bases and J 4 bases; nucleotides not matched to a gene: 7. The CDR3 spans 16 residues.

There are many counts of this clonotype. The chain is built from TRBV7-9 and TRBJ1-1; no reliable D call. The V and J ends lost 7 bases and 6 bases respectively, with 12 bases between them. The CDR3 covers 12 residues. Germline V gene lookup returns CDR1 SEHNR and CDR2 FQNEAQ (reference sequence). This CDR3 reads CASNPGVAEAFF. DNA of the CDR3: TGTGCCAGCAACCCCGGGGTCGCTGAAGCTTTCTTT.

This clonotype was seen repeatedly, ten times or more. This chain connects TRBV2 to TRBJ2-1; D ambiguous. Trimming shortened V by 3 bases and J by 4 bases, and 7 bases separated the two germline ends. The germline V gene encodes CDR1 SNHLY and CDR2 FYNNEI. The CDR3 loop spans 13 amino acids. CDR3 nucleotide sequence: TGTGCCAGCAGTGATCGGCAGTACAATGAGCAGTTCTTC. It encodes CASSDRQYNEQFF.

This clonotype was counted at least ten times. V gene TRBV28 combines with J gene TRBJ1-4; D not certain. V shed 6 bases and J shed 3 bases, with 14 bases lying between them. This CDR3 is built from 15 residues. Germline CDR1 reads MDHEN; CDR2 reads SYDVKM. The CDR3 sequence is CASSKRGQANEKLFF. CDR3 in DNA: TGTGCCAGCAGCAAGCGTGGGCAAGCTAATGAAAAACTGTTTTTT.

Here the CDR3 DNA reads TGTGCCAGCAGTTTACCGGTGGGGCGGTATGGCTACACCTTC. Its translation: CASSLPVGRYGYTF. The chain employs TRBV12-3 or TRBV12-4 and TRBJ1-2; D is perhaps TRBD1 (5 bases). With 2 bases removed from V and 5 bases from J, the gap between germline ends came to 12 bases. The CDR3 has 14 residues.

The gene calls are TRBV2 and TRBJ2-7; possibly TRBD1 for D (6 bases). The germline V and J ends were trimmed by 4 bases and 3 bases, with 10 bases remaining between them. The germline CDR1 and CDR2 sequences are SNHLY and FYNNEI. This CDR3 contains 13 residues. Written as DNA, the CDR3 is TGTGCCAGCAGTGGGACAGCTTTCTACGAGCAGTACTTC. Translating gives CASSGTAFYEQYF.